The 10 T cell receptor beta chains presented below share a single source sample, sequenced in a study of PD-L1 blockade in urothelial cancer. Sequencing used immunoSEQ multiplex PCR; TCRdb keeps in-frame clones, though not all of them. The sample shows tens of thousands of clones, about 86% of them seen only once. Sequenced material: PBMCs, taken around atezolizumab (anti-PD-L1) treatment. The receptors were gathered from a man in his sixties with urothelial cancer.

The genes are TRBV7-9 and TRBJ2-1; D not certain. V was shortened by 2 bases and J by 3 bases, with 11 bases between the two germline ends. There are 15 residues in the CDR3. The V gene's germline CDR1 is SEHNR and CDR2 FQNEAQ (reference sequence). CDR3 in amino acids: CASSLLSGFYNEQFF. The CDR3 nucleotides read TGTGCCAGCAGCTTATTATCCGGGTTCTACAATGAGCAGTTCTTC. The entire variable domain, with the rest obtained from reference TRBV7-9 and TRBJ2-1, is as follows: DTGVSQNPRHKITKRGQNVTFRCDPISEHNRLYWYRQTLGQGPEFLTYFQNEAQLEKSRLLSDRFSAERPKGSFSTLEIQRTEQGDSAMYLCASSLLSGFYNEQFFGPGTRLTVL.

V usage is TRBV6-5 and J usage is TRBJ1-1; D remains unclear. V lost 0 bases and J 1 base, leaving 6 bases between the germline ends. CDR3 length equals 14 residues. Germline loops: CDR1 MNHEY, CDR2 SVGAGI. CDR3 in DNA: TGTGCCAGCAGTTACTCAACAGAGAACACTGAAGCTTTCTTT. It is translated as CASSYSTENTEAFF.

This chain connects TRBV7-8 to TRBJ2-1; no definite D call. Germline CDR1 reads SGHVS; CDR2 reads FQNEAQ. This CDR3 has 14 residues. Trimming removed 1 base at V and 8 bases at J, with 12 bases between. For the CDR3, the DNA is TGTGCCAGCAGCTTAGTCTACCCACCGCATGAGCAGTTCTTC. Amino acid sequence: CASSLVYPPHEQFF.

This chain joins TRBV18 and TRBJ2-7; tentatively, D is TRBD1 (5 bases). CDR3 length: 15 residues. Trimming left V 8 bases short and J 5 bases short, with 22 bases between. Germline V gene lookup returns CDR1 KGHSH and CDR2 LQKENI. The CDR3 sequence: CASTRQGSQNHEQYF. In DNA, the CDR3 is TGTGCCAGCACGCGTCAGGGCTCACAAAACCACGAGCAGTACTTC.

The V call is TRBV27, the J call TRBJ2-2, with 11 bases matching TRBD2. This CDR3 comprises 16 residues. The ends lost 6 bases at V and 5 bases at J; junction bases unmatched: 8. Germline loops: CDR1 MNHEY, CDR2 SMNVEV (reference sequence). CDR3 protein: CASRTTSGIRTGELFF. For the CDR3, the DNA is TGTGCCAGCAGAACGACTAGCGGGATTAGAACCGGGGAGCTGTTTTTT.

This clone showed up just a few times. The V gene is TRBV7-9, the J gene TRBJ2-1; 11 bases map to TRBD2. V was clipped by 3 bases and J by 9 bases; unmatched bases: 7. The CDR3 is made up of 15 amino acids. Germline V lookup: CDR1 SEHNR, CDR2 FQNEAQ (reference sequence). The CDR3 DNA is TGTGCCAGCAGCTTTTTTAGCGGGGGGGCCTTTGAGCAGTTCTTC. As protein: CASSFFSGGAFEQFF.

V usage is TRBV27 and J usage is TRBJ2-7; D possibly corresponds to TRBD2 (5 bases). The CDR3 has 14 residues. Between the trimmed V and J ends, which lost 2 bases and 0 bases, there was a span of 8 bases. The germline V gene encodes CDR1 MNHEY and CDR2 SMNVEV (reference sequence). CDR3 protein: CASSLMAGSYEQYF. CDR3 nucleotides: TGTGCCAGCAGTTTAATGGCGGGCTCCTACGAGCAGTACTTC.

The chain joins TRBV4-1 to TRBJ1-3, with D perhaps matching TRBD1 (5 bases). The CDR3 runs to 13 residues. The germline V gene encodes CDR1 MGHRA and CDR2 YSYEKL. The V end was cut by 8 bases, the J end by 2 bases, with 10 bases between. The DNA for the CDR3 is TGCGCCAGCCGACAGACTGCTGGAAACACCATATATTTT. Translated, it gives CASRQTAGNTIYF.

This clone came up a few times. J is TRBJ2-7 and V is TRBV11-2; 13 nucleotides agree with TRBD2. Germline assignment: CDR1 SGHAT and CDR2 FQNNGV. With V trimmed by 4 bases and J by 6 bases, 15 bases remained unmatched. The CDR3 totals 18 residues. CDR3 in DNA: TGTGCCAGCAGCTCAGGACTAGCGGGGGCTTATACGATGGGCGAGCAGTACTTC. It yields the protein CASSSGLAGAYTMGEQYF.

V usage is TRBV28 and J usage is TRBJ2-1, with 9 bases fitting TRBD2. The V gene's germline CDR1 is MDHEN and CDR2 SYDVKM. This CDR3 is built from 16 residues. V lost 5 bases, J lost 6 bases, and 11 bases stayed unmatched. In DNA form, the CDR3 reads TGTGCCAGCAGTGGCCAAGGGCTAGCGGGGCCCAATGAGCAGTTCTTC. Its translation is CASSGQGLAGPNEQFF. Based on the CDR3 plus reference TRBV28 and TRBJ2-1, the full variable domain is DVKVTQSSRYLVKRTGEKVFLECVQDMDHENMFWYRQDPGLGLRLIYFSYDVKMKEKGDIPEGYSVSREKKERFSLILESASTNQTSMYLCASSGQGLAGPNEQFFGPGTRLTVL.